The text below deals with one T cell receptor beta chain. The sample holds one count of this clone. The antigen it recognizes is unknown. Base qualities are not recorded, but no much larger clone differs from it by a single base. The source of the sample is a study of blood T cell repertoires in COVID-19 (dated by TCRdb to the early 2020s). For the study in its entirety: Samples covering the acute and convalescent phases of COVID-19 were provided by collaborators in the United States, Italy and Spain. A de-identified subject ID, COVID-19 status, age in years and sex were almost always included in the sample metadata. Where HLA class I and class II types were available, the types were taken from metadata supplied by the sample provider, not from assay-based typing. Deeply sampled blood TCRbeta repertoires from subjects exposed to, actively infected with, or recovered from COVID-19 were included in the dataset. Samples came from the ongoing ImmuneRACE study (first 160 participants) plus 1,254 subjects from 6 global collaborators. The prospective study material was composed of cDNA or gDNA derived from T cells, B-cell-depleted T cells, or PBMCs. A freely available public database, intended as a resource for researchers studying the immune response to SARS-CoV-2, is where the repertoires were released.

Trimming takes 0 bases off V and 6 bases off J; junction bases not matched to a gene: 14. Counted from cysteine to phenylalanine, this CDR3 has 18 amino acids. Only the CDR3 DNA is retained, 54 bases long and in frame from the first base. According to the germline V gene (reference sequence), CDR1 reads LNHNV and CDR2 reads YYDKDF. TCRbeta CDR3 regions were amplified from genomic DNA using the immunoSEQ Assay, a bias-controlled multiplex PCR. In the original analysis: The number of nucleated cells in each sample was estimated from the amplification of reference gene primers within the assay. To quantify the absolute abundance of each unique TCRbeta CDR3 rearrangement, sequence reads were collapsed and filtered. Productive Simpson clonality was computed per sample as the square root of Simpson's diversity index over productive rearrangements. In its TCRdb copy, this immuneACCESS table keeps in-frame sequences only and misses some clones. Where compared with another copy, unresolved V genes explain less than half of these, and the others have no known cause. Clone size and the V and J calls come from that table; the DNA yielded D and trimming. A total of tens of thousands of clones appear in this sample, roughly 80% of them only once. More than 5% of the sample lies in the top ten.

General study outcomes and caveats: The amount of clinical and demographic metadata varied by source and participant and was provided uncurated.

Each collaborating institution followed its own protocols to collect whole blood in K2EDTA tubes. Collaborator samples were shipped for TCRbeta analysis as frozen whole blood, isolated PBMCs, or DNA extracted from either sample type. Sequences were obtained from peripheral blood. This chain is built from TRBV15 and TRBJ2-3, and 8 junctional nucleotides match TRBD2. This receptor was taken from a man in his 60s with active or convalescent COVID-19. The CDR3 corresponds to CATSRDVWLGGADDTQYF. Here is the DNA: TGTGCCACCAGCAGAGATGTCTGGCTCGGGGGGGCCGACGATACGCAGTATTTT.